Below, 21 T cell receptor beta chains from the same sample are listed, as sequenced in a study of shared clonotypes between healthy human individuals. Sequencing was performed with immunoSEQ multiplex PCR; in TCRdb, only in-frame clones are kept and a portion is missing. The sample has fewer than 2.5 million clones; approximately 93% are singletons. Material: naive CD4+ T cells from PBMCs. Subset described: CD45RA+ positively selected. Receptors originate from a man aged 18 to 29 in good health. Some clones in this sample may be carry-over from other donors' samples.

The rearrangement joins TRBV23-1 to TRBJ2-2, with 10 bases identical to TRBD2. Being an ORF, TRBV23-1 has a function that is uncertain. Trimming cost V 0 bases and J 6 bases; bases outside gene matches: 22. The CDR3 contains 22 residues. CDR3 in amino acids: CASSQSLSGGLAKSWYPGELFF. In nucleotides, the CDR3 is TGCGCCAGCAGTCAATCACTCTCGGGGGGACTAGCGAAATCCTGGTACCCCGGGGAGCTGTTTTTT.

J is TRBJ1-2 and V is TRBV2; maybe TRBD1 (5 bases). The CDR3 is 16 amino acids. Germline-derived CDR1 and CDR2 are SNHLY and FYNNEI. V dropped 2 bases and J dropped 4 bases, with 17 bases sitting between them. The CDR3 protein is CASSETLTQGAYGYTF. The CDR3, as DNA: TGTGCCAGCAGTGAAACTTTGACCCAGGGAGCCTATGGCTACACCTTC.

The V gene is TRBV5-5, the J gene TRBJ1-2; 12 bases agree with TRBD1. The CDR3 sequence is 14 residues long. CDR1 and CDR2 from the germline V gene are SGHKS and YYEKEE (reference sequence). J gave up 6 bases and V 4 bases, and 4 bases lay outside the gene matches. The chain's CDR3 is CASSRDRGLNGYTF. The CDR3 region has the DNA TGTGCCAGCAGCAGGGACAGGGGGCTTAATGGCTACACCTTC.

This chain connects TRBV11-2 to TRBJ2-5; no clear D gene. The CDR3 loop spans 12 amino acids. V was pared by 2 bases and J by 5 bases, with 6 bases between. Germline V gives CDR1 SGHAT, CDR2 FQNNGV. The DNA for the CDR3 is TGTGCCAGCAGCTTACAAAGGGAGACCCAGTACTTC. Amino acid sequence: CASSLQRETQYF.

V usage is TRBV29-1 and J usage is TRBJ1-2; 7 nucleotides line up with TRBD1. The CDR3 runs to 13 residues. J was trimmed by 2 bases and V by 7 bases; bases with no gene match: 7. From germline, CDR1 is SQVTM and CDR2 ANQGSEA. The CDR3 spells CSARQGSNYGYTF. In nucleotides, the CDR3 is TGCAGCGCCCGACAGGGTTCGAACTATGGCTACACCTTC.

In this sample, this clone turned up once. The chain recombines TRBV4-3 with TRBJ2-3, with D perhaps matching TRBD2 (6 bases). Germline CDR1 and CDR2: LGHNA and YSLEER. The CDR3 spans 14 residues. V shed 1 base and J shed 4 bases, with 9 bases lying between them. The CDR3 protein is CASSQAGVADTQYF. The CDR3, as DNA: TGCGCCAGCAGCCAAGCGGGAGTGGCAGATACGCAGTATTTT.

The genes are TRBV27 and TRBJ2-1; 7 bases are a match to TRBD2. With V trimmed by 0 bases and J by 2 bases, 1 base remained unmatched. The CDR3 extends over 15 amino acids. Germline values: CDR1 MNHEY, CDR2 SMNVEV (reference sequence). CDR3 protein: CASSLSAGTYNEQFF. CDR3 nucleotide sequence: TGTGCCAGCAGTTTATCAGCGGGAACCTACAATGAGCAGTTCTTC.

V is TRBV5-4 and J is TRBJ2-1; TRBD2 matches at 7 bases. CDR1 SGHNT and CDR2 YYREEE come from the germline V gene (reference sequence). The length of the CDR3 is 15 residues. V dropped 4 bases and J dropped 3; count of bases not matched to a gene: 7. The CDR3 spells CASSPLTSSYNEQFF. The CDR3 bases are TGTGCCAGCAGCCCCTTGACTAGCAGCTACAATGAGCAGTTCTTC.

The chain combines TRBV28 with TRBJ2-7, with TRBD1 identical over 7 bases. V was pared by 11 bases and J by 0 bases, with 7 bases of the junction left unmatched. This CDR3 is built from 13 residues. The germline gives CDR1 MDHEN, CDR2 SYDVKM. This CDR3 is CACSRGFSYEQYF. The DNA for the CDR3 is TGTGCCTGCTCCAGGGGGTTCTCCTACGAGCAGTACTTC.

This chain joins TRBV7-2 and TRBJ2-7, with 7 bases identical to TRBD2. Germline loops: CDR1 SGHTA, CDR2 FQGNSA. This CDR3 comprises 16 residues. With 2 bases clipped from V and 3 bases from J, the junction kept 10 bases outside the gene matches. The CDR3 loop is CASSLSGGSPIYEQYF. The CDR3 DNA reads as TGTGCCAGCAGCTTAAGCGGCGGGAGTCCCATCTACGAGCAGTACTTC.

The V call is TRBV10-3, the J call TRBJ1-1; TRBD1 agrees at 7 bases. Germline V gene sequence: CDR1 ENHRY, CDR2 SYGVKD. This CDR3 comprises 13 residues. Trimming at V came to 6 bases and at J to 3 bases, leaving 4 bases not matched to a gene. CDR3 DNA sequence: TGTGCCATCAGCGTTGGGACAGACACTGAAGCTTTCTTT. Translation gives CAISVGTDTEAFF.

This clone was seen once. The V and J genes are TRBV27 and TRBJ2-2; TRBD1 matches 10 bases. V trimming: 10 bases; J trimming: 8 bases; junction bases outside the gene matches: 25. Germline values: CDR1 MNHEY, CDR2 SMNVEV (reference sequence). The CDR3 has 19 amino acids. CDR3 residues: CATPLCHPPGQGPGGELFF. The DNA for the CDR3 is TGTGCCACCCCACTGTGCCACCCTCCGGGACAGGGGCCCGGGGGGGAGCTGTTTTTT.

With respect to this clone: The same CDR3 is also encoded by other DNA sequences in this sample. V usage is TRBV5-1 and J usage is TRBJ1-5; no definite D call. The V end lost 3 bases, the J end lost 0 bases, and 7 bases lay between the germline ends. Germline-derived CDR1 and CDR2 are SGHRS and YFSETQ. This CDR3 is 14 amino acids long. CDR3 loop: CASSSGDSNQPQHF. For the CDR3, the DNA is TGCGCCAGCAGCTCCGGAGATAGCAATCAGCCCCAGCATTTT.

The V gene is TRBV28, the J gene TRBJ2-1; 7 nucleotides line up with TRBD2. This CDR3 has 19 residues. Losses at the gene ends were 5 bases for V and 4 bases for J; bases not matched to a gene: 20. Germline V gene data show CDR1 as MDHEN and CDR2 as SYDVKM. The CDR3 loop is CASSLPGMVASGRYNEQFF. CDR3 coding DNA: TGTGCCAGCAGTCTACCGGGGATGGTGGCTAGCGGCCGTTACAATGAGCAGTTCTTC.

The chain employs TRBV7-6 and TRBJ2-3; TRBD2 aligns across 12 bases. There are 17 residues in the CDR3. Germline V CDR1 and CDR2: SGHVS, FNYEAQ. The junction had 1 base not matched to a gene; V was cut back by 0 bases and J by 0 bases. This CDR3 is CASSLAGTSGSTDTQYF. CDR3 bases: TGTGCCAGCAGCTTAGCAGGGACTAGCGGGAGCACAGATACGCAGTATTTT.

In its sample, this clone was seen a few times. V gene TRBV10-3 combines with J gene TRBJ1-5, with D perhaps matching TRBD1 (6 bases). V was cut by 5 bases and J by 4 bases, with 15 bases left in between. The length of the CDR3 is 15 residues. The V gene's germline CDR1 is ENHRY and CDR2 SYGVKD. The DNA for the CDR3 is TGTGCCATCAGTCCGGGACATGGGGAGAATCAGCCCCAGCATTTT. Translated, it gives CAISPGHGENQPQHF.

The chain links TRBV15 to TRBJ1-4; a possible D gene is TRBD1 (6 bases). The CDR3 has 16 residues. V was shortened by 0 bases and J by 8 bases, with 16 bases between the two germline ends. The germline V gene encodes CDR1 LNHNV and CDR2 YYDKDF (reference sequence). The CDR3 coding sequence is TGTGCCACCAGCAGAGATGAGGTCTCAACAGGGGAAAAACTGTTTTTT. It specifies CATSRDEVSTGEKLFF.

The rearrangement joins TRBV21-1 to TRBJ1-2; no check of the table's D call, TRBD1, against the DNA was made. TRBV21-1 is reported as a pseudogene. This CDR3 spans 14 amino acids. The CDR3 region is CASNSTGLDYGYTF. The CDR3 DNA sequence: TGTGCCAGCAACTCGACAGGGCTTGACTATGGCTACACCTTC.

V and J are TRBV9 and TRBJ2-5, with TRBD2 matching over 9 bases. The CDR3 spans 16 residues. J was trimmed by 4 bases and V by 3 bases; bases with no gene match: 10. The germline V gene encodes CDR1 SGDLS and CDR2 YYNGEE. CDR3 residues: CASSGLTSGGRETQYF. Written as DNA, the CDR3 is TGTGCCAGCAGCGGGCTGACTAGCGGTGGTCGAGAGACCCAGTACTTC.

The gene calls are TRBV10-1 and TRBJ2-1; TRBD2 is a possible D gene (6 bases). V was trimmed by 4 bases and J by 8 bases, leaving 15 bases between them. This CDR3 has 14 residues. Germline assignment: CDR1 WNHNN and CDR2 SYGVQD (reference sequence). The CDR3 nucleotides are TGCGCCAGCAGTGCCTCCGGGACTTTCGATGAGCAGTTCTTC. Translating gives CASSASGTFDEQFF.

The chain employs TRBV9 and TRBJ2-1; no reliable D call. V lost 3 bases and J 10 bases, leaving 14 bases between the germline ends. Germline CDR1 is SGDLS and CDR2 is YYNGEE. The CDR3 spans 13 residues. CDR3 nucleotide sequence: TGTGCCAGCAGCGCGGCGGCCCCTACGGAGCAGTTCTTC. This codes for CASSAAAPTEQFF.